A selection of T cell receptor beta chains follows, all from one sample in a study of a mutant IDH1 vaccine in newly diagnosed glioma. These receptors lack a known antigen. The data were produced by immunoSEQ multiplex PCR, yet TCRdb's version contains in-frame clones alone and is incomplete. The sample consists of about 94,000 clones, approximately 89% of them appearing once. Sequences were derived from PBMCs, sampled from a glioma patient whose treatment included an IDH1 peptide vaccine. Source of these receptors: a woman in her fifties or sixties with glioma. The CDR3 runs from the conserved cysteine through the conserved F or W. The order of the fields is J gene, D gene, CDR3 length, clone size, V gene, CDR3 protein, CDR3 DNA. D genes are given only for firm matches. The size field is filled for only some rows; it gives once, few, many or a size class.

TRBJ1-2 TRBD1 15 . TRBV6-5 CASSKGTAANYGYTF TGTGCCAGCAGTAAAGGGACAGCAGCTAACTATGGCTACACCTTC
TRBJ2-1 . 16 . TRBV5-1 CASSPQEGAPYNEQFF TGCGCCAGCAGCCCCCAGGAGGGGGCTCCCTACAATGAGCAGTTCTTC
TRBJ1-1 . 13 few TRBV2 CASKTDMNTEAFF TGTGCGAGCAAGACAGATATGAACACTGAAGCTTTCTTT
TRBJ1-1 TRBD1 15 . TRBV18 CASSPGTDMNTEAFF TGTGCCAGCTCACCCGGGACAGATATGAACACTGAAGCTTTCTTT
TRBJ2-7 . 12 once TRBV30 CAWRYSGGSQYF TGTGCCTGGAGGTACTCCGGAGGCTCGCAGTACTTC
TRBJ2-2 . 16 . TRBV9 CASSVLGSGDVGELFF TGTGCCAGCAGCGTATTGGGGTCCGGGGACGTCGGGGAGCTGTTTTTT
TRBJ2-7 . 15 few TRBV14 CASSQLPGVGYEQYF TGTGCCAGCAGCCAATTACCAGGGGTAGGTTACGAGCAGTACTTC
TRBJ2-3 . 15 . TRBV6-5 CASSYSGGWADTQYF TGTGCCAGCAGTTACTCTGGGGGGTGGGCAGATACGCAGTATTTT
TRBJ1-5 . 13 . TRBV6-5 CASRRASNQPQHF TGTGCCAGCAGAAGAGCTAGCAATCAGCCCCAGCATTTT
TRBJ2-1 TRBD2 16 . TRBV18 CASSPRGGQSYNEQFF TGTGCCAGCTCACCACGGGGAGGGCAATCCTACAATGAGCAGTTCTTC
TRBJ1-6 . 14 once TRBV2 CASSADSLNSPLHF TGTGCCAGCAGTGCAGACAGCCTCAATTCACCCCTCCACTTT
TRBJ2-3 TRBD2 16 once TRBV27 CASSATTSGGADTQYF TGTGCCAGCAGTGCGACGACTAGCGGGGGTGCAGATACGCAGTATTTT
TRBJ1-2 . 13 . TRBV19 CASSMRQVYGYTF TGTGCCAGTAGTATGAGACAGGTCTATGGCTACACCTTC
TRBJ2-1 . 11 . TRBV28 CASSLGYEQFF TGTGCCAGCAGTTTAGGGTATGAGCAGTTCTTC
TRBJ1-2 TRBD1 15 . TRBV9 CASSVGDSTLRGYTF TGTGCCAGCAGCGTAGGGGACAGCACACTGAGAGGCTACACCTTC
TRBJ2-2 . 16 . TRBV7-2 CASSLGAPGLTGELFF TGTGCCAGCAGCTTAGGGGCTCCAGGGCTCACCGGGGAGCTGTTTTTT
TRBJ2-2 TRBD1 17 . TRBV30 CAWTGQGAGRGTGELFF TGTGCCTGGACCGGACAGGGGGCGGGTAGGGGCACCGGGGAGCTGTTTTTT
TRBJ2-2 . 15 . TRBV21-1 CASSGLAGEVRELFF TGTGCCAGCAGCGGACTAGCGGGAGAAGTGCGGGAGCTGTTTTTT
TRBJ2-3 TRBD2 17 . TRBV7-9 CASSSRVGREAADTQYF TGTGCCAGCAGCTCCAGGGTGGGGCGGGAGGCAGCAGATACGCAGTATTTT
TRBJ1-2 . 12 . TRBV5-8 CASSLWRHGYTF TGTGCCAGCAGCTTGTGGAGGCACGGCTACACCTTC
TRBJ2-3 . 16 . TRBV5-1 CASSFRGSGTADTQYF TGCGCCAGCAGCTTCCGCGGCAGCGGTACAGCAGATACGCAGTATTTT
TRBJ1-3 . 14 . TRBV11-2 CASSLDLQPNTIYF TGTGCCAGCAGCTTAGACCTACAGCCAAACACCATATATTTT
TRBJ2-7 . 18 . TRBV5-1 CASSSRQGGKEISYEQYF TGCGCCAGCAGCTCCCGACAAGGAGGGAAAGAGATCTCCTACGAGCAGTACTTC
TRBJ2-5 . 13 . TRBV30 CAWEPGQRETQYF TGTGCCTGGGAGCCCGGACAGCGGGAGACCCAGTACTTC
TRBJ1-2 TRBD1 15 . TRBV7-3 CASSLEARTGDGYTF TGTGCCAGCAGCTTGGAAGCTCGGACAGGGGATGGCTACACCTTC
TRBJ1-3 . 15 . TRBV11-2 CASSWGLEKGNTIYF TGTGCCAGCAGCTGGGGACTGGAAAAAGGAAACACCATATATTTT
TRBJ2-3 TRBD2 19 . TRBV4-2 CASSQEGLAGGRGTDTQYF TGTGCCAGCAGCCAAGAAGGACTAGCGGGAGGGAGAGGCACAGATACGCAGTATTTT
TRBJ1-1 . 14 . TRBV7-9 CASSLVAGQKEAFF TGTGCCAGCAGCTTAGTGGCGGGACAAAAGGAAGCTTTCTTT
TRBJ1-1 . 14 . TRBV11-2 CASSLARTFTEAFF TGTGCCAGCAGCTTAGCTAGGACCTTCACTGAAGCTTTCTTT
TRBJ1-3 . 17 . TRBV5-4 CASSSRVGSRLGNTIYF TGTGCCAGCAGCTCAAGAGTCGGGAGTCGGCTGGGAAACACCATATATTTT